The entry that follows covers one TCR beta chain sequence. This clonotype appeared many times. Its antigen remains undetermined. The sample holds no much larger clone one base away, and base qualities are not on file. Taken from cysteine to phenylalanine, the CDR3 has 18 residues. Only the CDR3 region is kept as DNA, spanning 54 bases read in frame from base 1. V and J are trimmed by 2 bases and 7 bases, and the gene matches miss 14 bases of the junction. The data derive from a study of identical twins (dated by TCRdb to about 2016). Broadly, across the study: To test whether fetal clonotypes persist, the study used deep sequencing on TCR alpha and beta repertoires from monozygotic twins, unrelated adults of various ages, and cord blood. To rule out contamination, the twin experiments were replicated at different times with different library preparation protocols. The study at large found these results: A weaker excess of twin sharing was found in beta out-of-frame sequences because the signal-to-noise ratio was lowered by fewer shared sequences. In monozygotic twins, out-of-frame TCR alpha sharing was systematically underestimated by recombination models, although the models agreed with sharing between unrelated individuals. Fewer insertions were carried by abundant cord blood beta clonotypes, a similar but weaker trend appeared in young adult naive repertoires, and no such trend appeared in memory repertoires. Compared with coincidental sharing between unrelated individuals, an excess of low generation-probability sequences was observed among out-of-frame TCR alpha sequences shared between twins. Because the same donors could not be followed over many years, the conclusions relied on cross-sectional statistical analysis. Invariant T cells such as MAIT and iNKT could partly confound zero-insertion analyses, though diverse VJ usage argued against this for most clonotypes.

Every donor was a healthy Caucasian. Three pairs of female monozygotic twins, all aged roughly 18 to 30 years, made up the twin cohort. Positive isolation kits from Invitrogen were used to isolate CD4+ and CD8+ T cell populations. Libraries came from 5' RACE. TCRdb records Illumina HiSeq 2000 as the sequencer. A universal primer binding site was added through template switching, and the final cDNA carried a unique molecular identifier so that TCR cDNA molecules could be counted accurately. Specific primers in the conserved constant-segment region were used to synthesize first-strand cDNA for the TCR alpha and beta chains. To control for contamination, every cDNA library was double barcoded, receiving both a SMART-Mk sample barcode and Illumina barcodes. TruSeq adapter sequences along with Illumina sample barcodes were introduced in two successive PCR steps. The Illumina HiSeq platform was used with custom primers to sequence TCR alpha and beta cDNA libraries. Per the authors' processing: MiGEC processed the raw reads to extract unique molecular identifiers, while MiXCR was used to determine the CDR3 positions. For each individual, recombination models were inferred using an EM algorithm with the repgenHMM and IGoR tools. The analysis of shared clonotypes was done with the tcR package in R, with sharing normalized by the product of cloneset sizes. Out-of-frame nonproductive sequences were analyzed to study raw recombination free of thymic and clonal selection effects. Clones were called with MiXCR by TCRdb after fastp trimmed the public reads at Q25, and only in-frame beta chains were retained. Rows are unified per CDR3 protein, each entry keeping the most common DNA and genes. TCRdb's processing, not the authors' own work, is the source of the V and J calls. The sample table shows about 340,000 distinct CDR3 sequences, and approximately 13% are seen once. Of the sample, more than 6% is held by the ten largest clones.

In addition, the sample was reused for a study of yellow fever vaccine responses in identical twins. As described in the second report: According to the authors, in identical twins the way T cells responded to vaccination appeared partly convergent and partly personalized. In identical twins, the study followed T cell clones that responded to the vaccine with precision.

Sequencing input: CD8+ T cells sorted from blood. The chain couples TRBV12-3 or TRBV12-4 to TRBJ2-1, with 10 middle bases fitting TRBD2. The TCR originated in a woman between 18 and 29 years old in good health. The sequence in DNA is TGTGCCAGCAGTTTAACCTGGTCCTTAAGCGGGGGGGTTAATGAGCAGTTCTTC. This codes for CASSLTWSLSGGVNEQFF.